These 17 T cell receptor beta chains share one sample of origin, sequenced in a study of T cell clonality in common variable immunodeficiency. Sequenced by immunoSEQ multiplex PCR; TCRdb stores in-frame clones only, minus some. Captured here are roughly 58,000 clones, none seen once; the top ten comprise 5.4%. The sample was peripheral blood mononuclear cells. The receptors shown here come from a person between 18 and 69 years old in good health.

In this sample, this clone turned up many times. The CDR3 end lies 3 residues beyond the end of the read and is filled in from the germline J gene. This rearrangement joins TRBV20-1 to TRBJ1-2; 7 bases are a match to TRBD1. The CDR3 totals 14 residues. From germline, CDR1 is DFQATT and CDR2 SNEGSKA (reference sequence). After removal of 3 bases from V and 1 base from J, the junction contained 5 bases not matched to a gene. The sequenced part of the CDR3 DNA is TGCAGTGCTAGGGGGCGACAGGGTAACTATGGC. This codes for CSARGRQGNYG. The full CDR3 sequence reads CSARGRQGNYGYTF.

This clone was counted many times. The CDR3 end lies 3 residues beyond the end of the read and is filled in from the germline J gene. The rearrangement joins TRBV11-2 to TRBJ1-1, with D maybe TRBD1 (6 bases). Germline V lookup: CDR1 SGHAT, CDR2 FQNNGV. The CDR3 loop spans 15 amino acids. Trimming cost V 3 bases and J 0 bases, with 11 bases left between them. CDR3 residues: CASSLTTGMNTEAFF. The part of the CDR3 DNA that was read is TGTGCCAGCAGCTTGACGACAGGCATGAACACTGAA.

The sample holds many counts of this clone. The CDR3 end is not reached by the read, which stops 3 residues before it; the germline J gene fills it in. The chain couples TRBV5-1 to TRBJ2-3; 8 positions match TRBD1. With 3 bases clipped from V and 4 bases from J, the junction kept 7 bases outside the gene matches. This CDR3 is 15 amino acids long. Per the germline V gene, CDR1 is SGHRS and CDR2 is YFSETQ. CDR3: CASSYRQGSADTQYF. The CDR3 DNA, read in part, is TGCGCCAGCAGCTACCGACAGGGGAGCGCAGATACG.

This clone was counted ten times or more. Sequencing ends 3 residues short of the CDR3 end; the germline J gene provides the rest. The V call is TRBV15, the J call TRBJ2-5; TRBD1 might be the D (7 bases). The germline V gene encodes CDR1 LNHNV and CDR2 YYDKDF (reference sequence). The V gene lost 4 bases and the J gene lost 3 bases, with 21 bases spanning the gap. This CDR3 has 17 residues. The sequenced CDR3 bases are TGTGCCACCAGCACGGACAGGACTATAGCGAAGGAAGAGACC. Amino acids: CATSTDRTIAKEET. Given in full, the CDR3 is CATSTDRTIAKEETQYF.

The table lists this clone with many counts. This CDR3 reads CASSQEAGGGYEQYF. The CDR3 bases that were read are TGCGCCAGCAGCCAAGAAGCGGGAGGAGGCTACGAG. The chain combines TRBV4-1 with TRBJ2-7; TRBD2 agrees at 9 bases. The CDR3 is cut off 3 residues early in the read; its end comes from the germline J gene. Unmatched junction bases numbered 3, after V lost 0 bases and J lost 3 bases. The CDR3 spans 15 residues. The germline CDR1 and CDR2 sequences are MGHRA and YSYEKL.

This clone was observed many times. The read halts 3 residues ahead of the CDR3 end, with the missing end drawn from the germline J gene. This chain uses TRBV7-2 with TRBJ1-1; D remains unclear. The V and J ends lost 4 bases and 3 bases respectively, with 12 bases between them. CDR1 SGHTA and CDR2 FQGNSA come from the germline V gene. The CDR3 covers 14 residues. This CDR3 reads CASSSVPGDTEAFF. CDR3 bases read: TGTGCCAGCAGCTCGGTGCCCGGGGACACTGAA.

This clone was observed a few times. The CDR3 region is CASSPGTGYEQYF. The covered CDR3 bases are TGTGCCAGCAGCCCTGGGACTGGATACGAG. The genes are TRBV7-9 and TRBJ2-7; tentatively, D is TRBD2 (6 bases). The read terminates 3 residues ahead of where the CDR3 ends, so the germline J gene completes it. Germline CDR1 SEHNR, CDR2 FQNEAQ (reference sequence). With 5 bases removed from V and 4 bases from J, the gap between germline ends came to 12 bases. The CDR3 loop spans 13 amino acids.

Many counts were recorded for this clone. The read finishes 3 residues shy of the CDR3 end, and the germline J gene is used to complete it. This chain uses TRBV19 with TRBJ2-7, with 8 bases matching TRBD1. CDR1 is LNHDA, CDR2 SQIVND, per germline (reference sequence). The ends lost 5 bases at V and 3 bases at J; junction bases unmatched: 6. The CDR3 loop spans 14 amino acids. The DNA read from the CDR3 is TGTGCCAGTAGTTGGGGCGGGACAGGCTACGAG. Translating gives CASSWGGTGYE. The whole CDR3 is CASSWGGTGYEQYF.

This clone was recorded many times. The CDR3 DNA, read in part, is TGTGCCAGCTCCCCCGGGACTGGAGACTATGGC. This sequence encodes CASSPGTGDYG. Given in full, the CDR3 is CASSPGTGDYGYTF. The chain links TRBV18 to TRBJ1-2, with a weak D call TRBD1 (5 bases). The read terminates 3 residues ahead of where the CDR3 ends, so the germline J gene completes it. Germline-derived CDR1 and CDR2 are KGHSH and LQKENI. V dropped 6 bases and J dropped 3 bases, with 14 bases sitting between them. There are 14 residues in the CDR3. Looking up the rest from reference TRBV18 and TRBJ1-2 gives the full variable domain: NAGVMQNPRHLVRRRGQEARLRCSPMKGHSHVYWYRQLPEEGLKFMVYLQKENIIDESGMPKERFSAEFPKEGPSILRIQQVVRGDSAAYFCASSPGTGDYGYTFGSGTRLTVV.

At least ten counts were recorded for this clone. The CDR3 is cut off 3 residues early in the read; its end comes from the germline J gene. V usage is TRBV7-3 and J usage is TRBJ2-1; 9 bases fit TRBD2. Germline CDR1 reads SGHTA; CDR2 reads FQGTGA. The CDR3 consists of 16 residues. The V segment lost 6 bases and the J segment 3 bases; nucleotides outside the gene matches: 9. CDR3 bases read: TGTGCCAGCAGTGCGATAGGGCGGGAGGGCTACAATGAG. Residues: CASSAIGREGYNE. The full CDR3 sequence reads CASSAIGREGYNEQFF.

This clone was found many times. The sequenced CDR3 bases are TGTGCCAGTAGTATAGGAACAGAGGTGGAA. Protein: CASSIGTEVE. The whole CDR3 reads CASSIGTEVEAFF. The rearrangement links TRBV19 to TRBJ1-1; D is undetermined. With the read ending 3 residues before the CDR3 end, the germline J gene is used to fill in that end. The germline V gene has CDR1 LNHDA and CDR2 SQIVND (reference sequence). CDR3 length equals 13 residues.

This clone was seen repeatedly, ten times or more. The read is 3 residues too short to cover the CDR3 end, so that end is filled in from the germline J gene. The rearrangement joins TRBV4-1 to TRBJ2-5; 10 bases are a match to TRBD2. After removal of 0 bases from V and 4 bases from J, the junction contained 8 bases not matched to a gene. CDR1 is MGHRA and CDR2 is YSYEKL in the germline V gene. There are 17 residues in the CDR3. CDR3 DNA, as far as it was read: TGCGCCAGCAGCCAAGATCCCCTAGCGGGAGTCATAGAGACC. This gives the protein CASSQDPLAGVIET. Given in full, the CDR3 is CASSQDPLAGVIETQYF.

This clone was seen at least ten times. The observed sequence ends 3 residues before the CDR3 terminus, with the missing tail filled in from the germline J gene. V usage is TRBV28 and J usage is TRBJ1-1; D possibly corresponds to TRBD1 (5 bases). There are 11 residues in the CDR3. The V and J ends lost 10 bases and 5 bases respectively, with 11 bases between them. Germline lookup yields CDR1 MDHEN and CDR2 SYDVKM. This CDR3 is CATEAGTEAFF. CDR3 bases read: TGTGCCACCGAAGCAGGGACTGAA.

This clone came up many times. Here the CDR3 reads CASSPLTLGQGGITEAFF. The CDR3 DNA, read in part, is TGTGCCAGTAGTCCCCTCACCCTAGGACAGGGTGGTATCACTGAA. V is TRBV19 and J is TRBJ1-1, with TRBD1 matching over 8 bases. The missing CDR3 end, 3 residues past where the read stops, is filled in from the germline J gene. V dropped 5 bases and J dropped 4; count of bases not matched to a gene: 18. The CDR3 extends over 18 amino acids. Germline-derived CDR1 and CDR2 are LNHDA and SQIVND (reference sequence).

In regard to this clone: The observed sequence ends 3 residues before the CDR3 terminus, with the missing tail filled in from the germline J gene. The same CDR3 is also encoded by other DNA sequences in this sample. V usage is TRBV11-3 and J usage is TRBJ2-1, with 11 bases lining up with TRBD2. V shed 2 bases and J 6 bases; nucleotides not matched to a gene: 3. Germline CDR1 reads SGHNT; CDR2 reads YENEEA. CDR3 length: 15 residues. Partial CDR3 DNA: TGTGCCAGCAGCTTACTAGCGGGAGGACTCAATGAG. Protein product: CASSLLAGGLNE. The CDR3 as a whole reads CASSLLAGGLNEQFF. The entire variable domain, with the rest obtained from reference TRBV11-3 and TRBJ2-1, is as follows: EAGVVQSPRYKIIEKKQPVAFWCNPISGHNTLYWYLQNLGQGPELLIRYENEEAVDDSQLPKDRFSAERLKGVDSTLKIQPAELGDSAVYLCASSLLAGGLNEQFFGPGTRLTVL.

This clone was detected ten times or more. The covered CDR3 bases are TGTGCCAGTAGACTTGAAAGGGCCGGC. Its protein is CASRLERAG. The full CDR3 is CASRLERAGYTF. The V and J genes are TRBV19 and TRBJ1-2; no firm D call. The DNA ends 3 residues before the CDR3 does, and the rest of the CDR3 is filled in from the germline J gene. Germline CDR1 reads LNHDA; CDR2 reads SQIVND (reference sequence). This CDR3 contains 12 residues.

This clone was found many times. The CDR3 end is not reached by the read, which stops 3 residues before it; the germline J gene fills it in. V gene TRBV7-2 combines with J gene TRBJ2-1; no definite D call. V dropped 0 bases and J dropped 7 bases, with 10 bases sitting between them. The CDR3 is made up of 14 amino acids. CDR1 and CDR2 (germline): SGHTA, FQGNSA. The DNA read from the CDR3 is TGTGCCAGCAGCTTAGCGGCCGGGTTTAATGAG. Its protein is CASSLAAGFNE. From start to end, the CDR3 is CASSLAAGFNEQFF.